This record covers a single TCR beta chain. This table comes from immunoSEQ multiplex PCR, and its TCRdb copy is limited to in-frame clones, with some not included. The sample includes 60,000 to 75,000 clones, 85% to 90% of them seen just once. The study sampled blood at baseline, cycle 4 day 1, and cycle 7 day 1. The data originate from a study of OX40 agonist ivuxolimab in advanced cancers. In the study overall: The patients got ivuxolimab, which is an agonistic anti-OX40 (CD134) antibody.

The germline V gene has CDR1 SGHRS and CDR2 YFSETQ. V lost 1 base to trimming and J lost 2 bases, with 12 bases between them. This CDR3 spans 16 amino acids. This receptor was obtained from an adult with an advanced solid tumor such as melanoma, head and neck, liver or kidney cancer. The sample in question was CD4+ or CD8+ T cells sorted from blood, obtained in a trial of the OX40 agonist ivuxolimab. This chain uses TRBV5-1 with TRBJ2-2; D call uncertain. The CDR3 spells CASSLRVAANTGELFF. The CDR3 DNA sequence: TGCGCCAGCAGCTTGCGAGTGGCAGCAAACACCGGGGAGCTGTTTTTT.